These 24 T cell receptor beta chains were all obtained from the same sample, sequenced in a study of regulatory T cells in long-lasting Graves disease. Construction of TCR beta libraries relied on iRepertoire HTBI primers and on Arm-PCR targeting CDR3 regions. TCRdb re-called the multiplex PCR reads with MiXCR, one entry per CDR3 protein. The sample carries 360,000 or so distinct CDR3 sequences, roughly a sixth recorded once. Time point defined: newly diagnosed GD, antithyroid drugs for less than 3 months. TCR sequences were obtained from RNA taken from PBMCs. In addition, the sample was reused for a study of T cells in Graves' hyperthyroidism and ophthalmopathy.

Sequencing used peripheral blood mononuclear cells (PBMCs), obtained at new diagnosis, from a patient treated with antithyroid drugs. These receptors were collected from a man in his forties or fifties with Graves disease.

This clonotype was recorded at least ten times. This chain links TRBV5-1 with TRBJ1-1; D is perhaps TRBD1 (6 bases). Trimming took off 1 base at V and 2 bases at J, with 12 bases between the two ends. Germline V lookup: CDR1 SGHRS, CDR2 YFSETQ. CDR3 length: 15 residues. The CDR3 region has the DNA TGCGCCAGCAGCTTGACACCGGGGGCAAACACTGAAGCTTTCTTT. This encodes CASSLTPGANTEAFF.

Ten or more counts support this clonotype. V gene TRBV3-1 combines with J gene TRBJ1-1; tentatively, D is TRBD1 (6 bases). Germline-derived CDR1 and CDR2 are LGHDT and YNNKEL (reference sequence). The CDR3 runs 12 residues. V gave up 8 bases and J gave up 0 bases, with 7 bases separating them. The CDR3 bases are TGTGCCAGCGGACAGTTGAACACTGAAGCTTTCTTT. This codes for CASGQLNTEAFF.

The chain couples TRBV6-2 or TRBV6-3 to TRBJ2-7; D may match TRBD1 or TRBD2 (5 bases each). This CDR3 spans 16 amino acids. Germline V lookup: CDR1 MNHEY, CDR2 SVGEGT. V was cut by 6 bases and J by 0 bases, with 18 bases left in between. CDR3 DNA sequence: TGTGCCAGCAGACGCCTTCCGGGGCATTTCTCCTACGAGCAGTACTTC. It translates to CASRRLPGHFSYEQYF.

This clonotype occurred many times. The CDR3 loop reads CASSYRGVAGDQETQYF. CDR3 coding DNA: TGTGCCAGCAGTTACAGGGGAGTAGCGGGGGACCAAGAGACCCAGTACTTC. This chain connects TRBV6-5 to TRBJ2-5, with 9 bases that match TRBD2. V lost 2 bases to trimming and J lost 0 bases; unmatched junction nucleotides: 7. Germline CDR1 and CDR2: MNHEY and SVGAGI. This CDR3 contains 17 residues.

This clonotype has at least ten counts. This chain joins TRBV7-3 and TRBJ2-3, with 10 nucleotides matching TRBD1. V gave up 5 bases and J gave up 10 bases; unmatched junction bases: 3. This CDR3 is built from 12 residues. Germline CDR1 SGHTA, CDR2 FQGTGA. The CDR3 DNA sequence: TGTGCCAGCAGCCCCGGGACAGGGGCGCAGTATTTT. Translated, it gives CASSPGTGAQYF.

The table lists this clonotype with many counts. This rearrangement joins TRBV6-4 to TRBJ2-3, with 13 bases that match TRBD2. Per the germline V gene, CDR1 is MRHNA and CDR2 is SNTAGT. V was clipped by 2 bases and J by 4 bases; unmatched bases: 0. The CDR3 sequence is 15 residues long. In nucleotides, the CDR3 is TGTGCCAGCAGTGACACTAGCGGGGGGGCAGATACGCAGTATTTT. This translates into CASSDTSGGADTQYF.

The genes are TRBV5-5 and TRBJ2-3; either TRBD1 or TRBD2 may supply D (6 bases each). Deletions cut 4 bases from V and 1 base from J, with 16 bases between. CDR3 length: 16 residues. Per the germline V gene, CDR1 is SGHKS and CDR2 is YYEKEE (reference sequence). CDR3 sequence: CASSVVEGGRTDTQYF. The CDR3 coding sequence is TGTGCCAGCAGCGTGGTTGAGGGGGGCCGCACAGATACGCAGTATTTT.

This sequence joins TRBV7-9 and TRBJ2-4; perhaps TRBD1 as D (5 bases). Germline CDR1 SEHNR, CDR2 FQNEAQ (reference sequence). The CDR3 consists of 15 residues. Trimming pared 5 bases from V and 6 bases from J, leaving 17 bases between. CDR3 protein: CASSQTLGLPNIQYF. CDR3 sequence (DNA): TGTGCCAGCAGCCAAACCCTGGGGCTACCAAACATTCAGTACTTC.

V gene TRBV9 combines with J gene TRBJ2-3, with 7 bases fitting TRBD2. The ends lost 0 bases at V and 5 bases at J; junction bases unmatched: 3. Germline loops: CDR1 SGDLS, CDR2 YYNGEE. This CDR3 comprises 14 residues. The CDR3 DNA reads as TGTGCCAGCAGCGTAGGCGGGGGAATAGATACGCAGTATTTT. Translating gives CASSVGGGIDTQYF.

This clonotype came up many times. The chain uses TRBV6-2 or TRBV6-3 and TRBJ1-5; 10 bases are a match to TRBD1. Germline trimming cut 6 bases from V and 6 bases from J; bases unmatched to any gene: 5. CDR1 is MNHEY and CDR2 is SVGEGT in the germline V gene. The CDR3 sequence is 14 residues long. The CDR3 region is CASSVGTGVQPQHF. CDR3 DNA sequence: TGTGCCAGCAGCGTCGGGACAGGGGTTCAGCCCCAGCATTTT.

This clonotype was recorded at least ten times. This chain joins TRBV12-3 or TRBV12-4 and TRBJ1-1; weak D call: TRBD1 (5 bases). V lost 2 bases to trimming and J lost 14 bases, with 15 bases between them. This CDR3 has 12 amino acids. The CDR3 spells CASSLRVGPKFF. In DNA form, the CDR3 reads TGTGCCAGCAGTTTAAGGGTGGGACCCAAATTCTTT.

This clonotype has a count of ten or more. The rearrangement joins TRBV11-2 to TRBJ2-2; tentative D call: TRBD2 (6 bases). Germline loops: CDR1 SGHAT, CDR2 FQNNGV. The V and J ends lost 1 base and 3 bases respectively, with 12 bases between them. The length of the CDR3 is 16 residues. In DNA, the CDR3 is TGTGCCAGCAGCTTAGCCGCTAGGAGGGACACCGGGGAGCTGTTTTTT. Translated, it gives CASSLAARRDTGELFF.

This clonotype was seen at least ten times. The V gene is TRBV12-3 or TRBV12-4, the J gene TRBJ2-7, with unresolved D. The CDR3 is 13 residues long. V was shortened by 2 bases and J by 6 bases, with 11 bases between the two germline ends. The DNA of the CDR3 is TGTGCCAGCAGTTTAAGGCATATTGGCGAGCAGTACTTC. It yields the protein CASSLRHIGEQYF.

This clonotype has ten or more counts. This rearrangement joins TRBV7-2 to TRBJ2-7; D unclear. Trimming cost V 3 bases and J 1 base, with 7 bases left between them. The CDR3 covers 13 residues. Germline V lookup: CDR1 SGHTA, CDR2 FQGNSA. The CDR3 DNA reads TGTGCCAGCAGCTTTAAGGAATCCTACGAGCAGTACTTC. Amino acids: CASSFKESYEQYF. The full variable domain, completed using reference TRBV7-2 and TRBJ2-7, is GAGVSQSPSNKVTEKGKDVELRCDPISGHTALYWYRQSLGQGLEFLIYFQGNSAPDKSGLPSDRFSAERTGGSVSTLTIQRTQQEDSAVYLCASSFKESYEQYFGPGTRLTVT.

This clonotype was seen ten or more times. The chain links TRBV12-3 or TRBV12-4 to TRBJ1-4; a possible D gene is TRBD1 (6 bases). The CDR3 loop spans 17 amino acids. Trimming shortened V by 6 bases and J by 7 bases, and 24 bases separated the two germline ends. In nucleotides, the CDR3 is TGTGCCAGCAGCACATCCAGGACAGTTGGCGGACGTGAAAAACTGTTTTTT. Its translation: CASSTSRTVGGREKLFF.

This clonotype has a count of ten or more. This chain connects TRBV30 to TRBJ2-5, with a possible D match to TRBD2 (5 bases). Germline-derived CDR1 and CDR2 are GTSNPN and SVGIG (reference sequence). There are 13 residues in the CDR3. The germline V and J ends were trimmed by 2 bases and 5 bases, with 12 bases remaining between them. DNA for the CDR3: TGTGCCTGGAGTTATACGGGGATGGAGACCCAGTACTTC. Translating it yields CAWSYTGMETQYF.

This clonotype was detected many times. The junction shows a germline mismatch at one end, possibly a read error. The chain employs TRBV5-1 and TRBJ2-3; the match to TRBD1 covers 9 bases. Germline loops: CDR1 SGHRS, CDR2 YFSETQ. The CDR3 spans 14 residues. The CDR3 DNA reads as TGTGCCAGCAGCACCGGGACAGGGACAGATACGCAGTATTTT. It encodes CASSTGTGTDTQYF.

In the case of this clonotype: A read error is possible here, since a much larger clone lies one base away. CDR3 nucleotides: TGTGCCAGCAGCGAGACGACAGGGAAGAACACTGAAGCTTTCTTT. This translates into CASSETTGKNTEAFF. This chain connects TRBV7-9 to TRBJ1-1; 7 positions match TRBD1. The CDR3 length is 15 residues. V lost 5 bases to trimming and J lost 1 base; unmatched junction nucleotides: 7. Germline loops: CDR1 SEHNR, CDR2 FQNEAQ (reference sequence).

V gene TRBV7-2 combines with J gene TRBJ2-5, with 11 bases matching TRBD2. Per germline, CDR1 SGHTA and CDR2 FQGNSA. The CDR3 extends over 16 amino acids. Trimming cost V 3 bases and J 6 bases; bases outside gene matches: 9. The CDR3 is CASSFPGLAGEKTQYF. In DNA, the CDR3 is TGTGCCAGCAGCTTCCCCGGACTAGCGGGCGAAAAGACCCAGTACTTC.

V gene TRBV29-1 combines with J gene TRBJ2-1, with 8 nucleotides matching TRBD1. Per the germline V gene, CDR1 is SQVTM and CDR2 is ANQGSEA. The V and J ends lost 4 bases and 4 bases, in that order; junction bases with no gene match: 3. The CDR3 totals 13 residues. CDR3 in amino acids: CSVGGQAYNEQFF. DNA of the CDR3: TGCAGCGTTGGGGGACAGGCTTACAATGAGCAGTTCTTC.

This clonotype appeared many times. CDR3 residues: CASSPRQGSYGYTF. The CDR3 DNA is TGTGCCAGCAGCCCCCGACAGGGGAGCTATGGCTACACCTTC. The V call is TRBV3-1, the J call TRBJ1-2; 8 bases line up with TRBD1. Germline V gene sequence: CDR1 LGHDT, CDR2 YNNKEL (reference sequence). The CDR3 contains 14 residues. J was trimmed by 4 bases and V by 4 bases; bases with no gene match: 5.

This clonotype turned up a few times. This rearrangement joins TRBV4-1 to TRBJ2-3, with 7 bases aligning to TRBD1. CDR3 size: 17 residues. V lost 1 base to trimming and J lost 9 bases; unmatched junction nucleotides: 16. Germline V lookup: CDR1 MGHRA, CDR2 YSYEKL. CDR3 bases: TGCGCCAGCAGCCAAGCCGTCCTGGGACAGACGACAATGACGCAGTATTTT. It translates to CASSQAVLGQTTMTQYF.

This clonotype turned up a few times. The chain employs TRBV5-1 and TRBJ1-2, with D perhaps matching TRBD1 (6 bases). The CDR3 has 12 residues. V shed 4 bases and J shed 6 bases, with 10 bases lying between them. CDR1 is SGHRS, CDR2 YFSETQ, per germline. The chain's CDR3 is CASSSNRDGYTF. Here the CDR3 DNA reads TGCGCCAGCAGCAGCAACAGGGATGGCTACACCTTC.

This clonotype was picked up a small number of times. The chain carries TRBV20-1 and TRBJ2-3; 7 positions agree with TRBD1. The DNA matches TRBJ2-5 better at its end, which makes the J call doubtful. Germline V gene sequence: CDR1 DFQATT, CDR2 SNEGSKA (reference sequence). The CDR3 loop spans 13 amino acids. The CDR3 nucleotides read TGCAGTGCTGGAGTAGGGGGCCGAGAGACCCAGTACTTC. Protein: CSAGVGGRETQYF.